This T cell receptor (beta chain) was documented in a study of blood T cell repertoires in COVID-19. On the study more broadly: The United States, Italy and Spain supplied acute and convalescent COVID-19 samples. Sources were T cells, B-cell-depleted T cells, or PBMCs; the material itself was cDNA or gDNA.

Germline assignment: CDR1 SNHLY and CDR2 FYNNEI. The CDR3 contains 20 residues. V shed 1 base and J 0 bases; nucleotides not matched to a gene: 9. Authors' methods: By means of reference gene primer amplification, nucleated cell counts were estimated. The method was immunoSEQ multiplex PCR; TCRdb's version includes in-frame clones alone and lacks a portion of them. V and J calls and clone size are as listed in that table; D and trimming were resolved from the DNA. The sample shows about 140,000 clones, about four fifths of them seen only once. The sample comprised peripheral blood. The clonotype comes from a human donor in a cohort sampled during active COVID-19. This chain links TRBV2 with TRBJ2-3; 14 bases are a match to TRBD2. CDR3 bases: TGTGCCAGCAGTGAAGAAAAATGGACTAGCGGGGGGACCAGCACAGATACGCAGTATTTT. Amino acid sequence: CASSEEKWTSGGTSTDTQYF.